These 23 T cell receptor beta chains were sequenced from one sample in a study of T-cell reconstitution after alpha-beta-depleted transplantation in children. The TCRbeta library was prepared with unique molecular identifiers. TCRdb reprocessed the PCR reads via MiXCR and lists one record per CDR3 protein. The repertoire holds approximately 630,000 distinct CDR3 sequences, with over 10% as singletons. Specimen: PBMCs, collected before TCRalphabeta/CD19-depleted stem cell transplant. These receptors were obtained from a girl between 2 and 10 years old with congenital amegakaryocytic thrombocytopenia, due to receive a stem cell transplant.

The gene calls are TRBV5-5 and TRBJ2-3, with TRBD2 as a possible D gene (6 bases). V was shortened by 2 bases and J by 5 bases, with 15 bases between the two germline ends. The CDR3 has 15 residues. Germline assignment: CDR1 SGHKS and CDR2 YYEKEE (reference sequence). The CDR3 loop is CASSLNRESRDTQYF. CDR3 nucleotide sequence: TGTGCCAGCAGCTTAAATCGGGAGTCGAGAGATACGCAGTATTTT.

Note on this clonotype: A much more abundant neighbour one base away suggests this may be a read error. CDR3 loop: CATSREENQPPHF. The DNA of the CDR3 is TGTGCCACCAGCAGGGAGGAAAATCAGCCCCCGCATTTT. The chain is built from TRBV15 and TRBJ1-5; D unresolved. The CDR3 covers 13 residues. Germline CDR1 is LNHNV and CDR2 is YYDKDF (reference sequence).

The chain combines TRBV29-1 with TRBJ2-1; no clear D gene. V shed 1 base and J shed 2 bases, with 6 bases lying between them. The germline gives CDR1 SQVTM, CDR2 ANQGSEA. The CDR3 extends over 13 amino acids. CDR3 loop: CSVEVAAYNEQFF. The CDR3 region has the DNA TGCAGCGTTGAAGTGGCAGCCTACAATGAGCAGTTCTTC.

This clonotype was counted a single time. This chain uses TRBV14 with TRBJ2-7; D assignment may be TRBD1 or TRBD2 (5 bases each). The V gene lost 4 bases and the J gene lost 0 bases, with 34 bases spanning the gap. Germline assignment: CDR1 SGHDN and CDR2 FVKESK. The CDR3 sequence is 22 residues long. For the CDR3, the DNA is TGTGCCAGCAGCCTAGGGGACCACATGGACCGGTCACCCGCGACATACTCCTACGAGCAGTACTTC. Residues: CASSLGDHMDRSPATYSYEQYF.

This clonotype was counted between two and nine times. V gene TRBV5-1 combines with J gene TRBJ2-2, with 9 bases that match TRBD2. The CDR3 sequence is 14 residues long. With V trimmed by 4 bases and J by 6 bases, 4 bases remained unmatched. In germline, CDR1 is SGHRS, CDR2 YFSETQ. CDR3 protein: CASSTGLAPGELFF. The DNA for the CDR3 is TGCGCCAGCAGCACTGGACTAGCGCCCGGGGAGCTGTTTTTT. The whole variable domain, remainder taken from reference TRBV5-1 and TRBJ2-2, is KAGVTQTPRYLIKTRGQQVTLSCSPISGHRSVSWYQQTPGQGLQFLFEYFSETQRNKGNFPGRFSGRQFSNSRSEMNVSTLELGDSALYLCASSTGLAPGELFFGEGSRLTVL.

Turning to this clonotype: A much larger clone sits a single nucleotide away, making a read error possible. The conserved closing phenylalanine or tryptophan is absent in this CDR3, likely reflecting a read error. J is TRBJ2-2 and V is TRBV12-3 or TRBV12-4; a weak D match, TRBD1 (6 bases). V was cut by 0 bases and J by 4 bases, with 6 bases left in between. The CDR3 loop spans 14 amino acids. The CDR3 spells CASSLATGTGELFL. CDR3 bases: TGTGCCAGCAGTTTAGCGACAGGCACCGGGGAGCTGTTTTTA.

The gene calls are TRBV29-1 and TRBJ2-6; D remains unclear. Germline assignment: CDR1 SQVTM and CDR2 ANQGSEA. The V and J ends lost 5 bases and 0 bases respectively, with 11 bases between them. The CDR3 length is 15 residues. CDR3 coding DNA: TGCAGCGTTCCGCGAGACGGCTCTGGGGCCAACGTCCTGACTTTC. Amino acid sequence: CSVPRDGSGANVLTF.

To note about this clonotype: A much larger clone is a single base away; this may be a read error. The chain is built from TRBV5-1 and TRBJ2-1, with TRBD1 matching over 7 bases. The CDR3 is 19 residues long. CDR1 and CDR2 from the germline V gene are SGHRS and YFSETQ. The CDR3: CASSLAFGQAYDSFNEQFF. The CDR3, as DNA: TGCGCCAGCAGCTTGGCCTTTGGACAGGCGTACGATTCCTTCAATGAGCAGTTCTTC.

The sample holds a few counts of this clonotype. This rearrangement joins TRBV7-8 to TRBJ2-5; D remains unclear. Germline V gene data show CDR1 as SGHVS and CDR2 as FQNEAQ. Deletions cut 5 bases from V and 4 bases from J, with 8 bases between. The CDR3 has 12 residues. CDR3 DNA sequence: TGTGCCAGCAGCAACCCCTTAGAGACCCAGTACTTC. Translated, it gives CASSNPLETQYF.

This clonotype was seen at least ten times. The chain couples TRBV5-6 to TRBJ1-1; D ambiguous. The CDR3 has 13 residues. CDR1 is SGHDT and CDR2 is YYEEEE in the germline V gene. Trimming took off 0 bases at V and 7 bases at J, with 10 bases between the two ends. This chain's CDR3 is CASSLGERDEAFF. CDR3 in DNA: TGTGCCAGCAGCTTGGGTGAGAGGGATGAAGCTTTCTTT.

This clonotype was seen many times. The V call is TRBV5-1, the J call TRBJ2-3; 11 nucleotides agree with TRBD2. CDR1 and CDR2 (germline): SGHRS, YFSETQ. The trim removed 5 bases at V and 2 bases at J, leaving 1 base unmatched. This CDR3 has 14 residues. The CDR3 DNA reads as TGCGCCAGCAGACTAGCGGGAGCCACAGATACGCAGTATTTT. It is translated as CASRLAGATDTQYF.

The chain couples TRBV3-1 to TRBJ2-2; 7 nucleotides match TRBD2. The V gene's germline CDR1 is LGHDT and CDR2 YNNKEL (reference sequence). V trimming: 0 bases; J trimming: 6 bases; junction bases outside the gene matches: 16. The CDR3 sequence is 19 residues long. The CDR3 region has the DNA TGTGCCAGCAGCCAAGAATCTCAGCGGGGCCTCGATCTTGCCGGGGAGCTGTTTTTT. Encoded protein: CASSQESQRGLDLAGELFF.

This clonotype was picked up many times. The chain uses TRBV20-1 and TRBJ2-3, with 11 bases fitting TRBD2. Looked up from germline, CDR1 is DFQATT and CDR2 is SNEGSKA (reference sequence). Unmatched junction bases numbered 5, after V lost 3 bases and J lost 6 bases. The CDR3 has 14 amino acids. DNA for the CDR3: TGCAGTGCTAGGCCACTAGCGGGAGAGGATACGCAGTATTTT. As protein: CSARPLAGEDTQYF.

This clonotype occurred a few times. V is TRBV4-1 and J is TRBJ2-7; D may be TRBD2 (5 bases). With 4 bases removed from V and 9 bases from J, the gap between germline ends came to 16 bases. The CDR3 is 13 residues long. Germline V CDR1 and CDR2: MGHRA, YSYEKL. CDR3 DNA: TGCGCCAGCAGCCCCCCAGGAGCGGTGGGGCAGTACTTC. Protein product: CASSPPGAVGQYF.

This clonotype was detected many times. The chain's CDR3 is CASRSPGLAGIDTQYF. The CDR3 DNA follows: TGCGCCAGCCGATCACCGGGACTAGCGGGAATAGATACGCAGTATTTT. This chain links TRBV5-1 with TRBJ2-3; 13 nucleotides align to TRBD2. Per the germline V gene, CDR1 is SGHRS and CDR2 is YFSETQ. Trimming cost V 7 bases and J 5 bases; bases outside gene matches: 10. The CDR3 contains 16 residues.

This clonotype has ten or more counts. V usage is TRBV7-2 and J usage is TRBJ1-1; 8 nucleotides match TRBD1. CDR1 and CDR2 from the germline V gene are SGHTA and FQGNSA. The CDR3 length is 16 residues. V shed 0 bases, J shed 3 bases, and the junction held 6 bases outside the gene matches. CDR3 sequence reads: CASSLAATGDYTEAFF. In nucleotides, the CDR3 is TGTGCCAGCAGCTTAGCAGCGACAGGGGACTACACTGAAGCTTTCTTT.

In its sample, this clonotype was seen many times. V is TRBV29-1 and J is TRBJ2-5; D perhaps matches TRBD2 (5 bases). Germline CDR1 reads SQVTM; CDR2 reads ANQGSEA. V lost 4 bases, J lost 5 bases, and 11 bases lay in between. This CDR3 spans 12 amino acids. CDR3 residues: CSVVEELETQYF. The CDR3 bases are TGCAGCGTTGTGGAGGAGTTGGAGACCCAGTACTTC.

The table lists this clonotype with a few counts. The rearrangement joins TRBV27 to TRBJ2-2; 10 bases line up with TRBD2. Germline-derived CDR1 and CDR2 are MNHEY and SMNVEV (reference sequence). J was trimmed by 5 bases and V by 4 bases; bases with no gene match: 10. This CDR3 spans 17 amino acids. CDR3 protein: CASSSQSGREGTGELFF. In DNA form, the CDR3 reads TGTGCCAGCAGTTCACAAAGCGGGAGGGAGGGGACCGGGGAGCTGTTTTTT.

The chain has TRBV7-2 and TRBJ2-7, with 8 bases lining up with TRBD2. This CDR3 has 16 amino acids. The V and J ends lost 5 bases and 5 bases, in that order; junction bases with no gene match: 14. Germline CDR1 reads SGHTA; CDR2 reads FQGNSA. The CDR3 region is CASSEMGAGGRDEQYF. CDR3 bases: TGTGCCAGCAGCGAAATGGGTGCGGGAGGAAGAGACGAGCAGTACTTC. The full variable domain, with the rest looked up from reference TRBV7-2 and TRBJ2-7, is GAGVSQSPSNKVTEKGKDVELRCDPISGHTALYWYRQSLGQGLEFLIYFQGNSAPDKSGLPSDRFSAERTGGSVSTLTIQRTQQEDSAVYLCASSEMGAGGRDEQYFGPGTRLTVT.

This clonotype was seen ten or more times. The chain uses TRBV15 and TRBJ2-3, with a possible D match to TRBD2 (6 bases). Trimming pared 3 bases from V and 4 bases from J, leaving 14 bases between. From germline, CDR1 is LNHNV and CDR2 YYDKDF (reference sequence). The CDR3 is 15 amino acids. The DNA for the CDR3 is TGTGCCACCAGCAGTTATAGCGGTTCGGCAGATACGCAGTATTTT. Translation gives CATSSYSGSADTQYF.

The sample holds a few counts of this clonotype. This chain links TRBV10-3 with TRBJ1-1; 8 bases match TRBD1. This CDR3 has 15 amino acids. Trimming removed 4 bases from V and 1 base from J; junction bases left unmatched: 5. Germline V CDR1 and CDR2: ENHRY, SYGVKD. CDR3 protein: CAISGRQGRNTEAFF. The CDR3, as DNA: TGTGCCATCAGTGGCCGACAGGGGCGGAACACTGAAGCTTTCTTT.

This clonotype was counted many times. This chain joins TRBV20-1 and TRBJ2-7; 7 bases are shared with TRBD2. The CDR3 length is 14 residues. V dropped 3 bases and J dropped 0; count of bases not matched to a gene: 5. Germline-derived CDR1 and CDR2 are DFQATT and SNEGSKA (reference sequence). CDR3 coding DNA: TGCAGTGCTAGTACCCTAGCGGCCTCCTACGAGCAGTACTTC. Protein product: CSASTLAASYEQYF.

This clonotype was recorded many times. The CDR3 sequence: CSAGALESSGPDTQYF. DNA for the CDR3: TGCAGCGCCGGGGCTTTGGAGAGCTCAGGGCCAGATACGCAGTATTTT. The chain has TRBV29-1 and TRBJ2-3; D may correspond to TRBD1 or TRBD2 (5 bases each). V gave up 7 bases and J gave up 4 bases, with 24 bases separating them. In germline, CDR1 is SQVTM, CDR2 ANQGSEA. The CDR3 has 16 residues.